Each of the 7 T cell receptor beta chains below was sequenced from the same sample in a study of blood T cell repertoires in COVID-19. Measured with immunoSEQ multiplex PCR; TCRdb has only the in-frame clones, and not every one. Here the sample spans about 140,000 clones, approximately 90% being singletons. Sequenced material: PBMCs or T cells enriched from blood (not recorded which). Receptors were obtained from a man aged 45-60 years who had recovered from COVID-19.

The chain recombines TRBV7-2 with TRBJ2-2, with TRBD1 identical over 9 bases. Germline CDR1 is SGHTA and CDR2 is FQGNSA. Losses at the gene ends were 4 bases for V and 6 bases for J; bases not matched to a gene: 9. The CDR3 loop spans 16 amino acids. The CDR3 sequence is CASSSQGAGRSGELFF. The CDR3 bases are TGTGCCAGCAGCTCACAGGGGGCGGGAAGATCCGGGGAGCTGTTTTTT.

The CDR3 region has the DNA TGTGCCAGCGCTTTAGATAATTCACCCCTCCACTTT. Amino acid sequence: CASALDNSPLHF. The chain is built from TRBV2 and TRBJ1-6, with unresolved D. CDR1 is SNHLY and CDR2 is FYNNEI in the germline V gene. The CDR3 runs 12 residues. The V and J ends lost 8 bases and 5 bases respectively, with 7 bases between them.

V usage is TRBV6-4 and J usage is TRBJ1-5; 11 nucleotides agree with TRBD1. The J segment lost 3 bases and the V segment lost 4 bases, leaving 20 bases of the junction unmatched. The CDR3 has 21 residues. Per the germline V gene, CDR1 is MRHNA and CDR2 is SNTAGT. CDR3 protein: CASSASYGQGARRMDNQPQHF. CDR3 nucleotide sequence: TGTGCCAGCAGTGCCTCATACGGACAGGGGGCCAGGCGGATGGACAATCAGCCCCAGCATTTT.

This clone has a handful of counts. V gene TRBV5-5 combines with J gene TRBJ1-5; tentatively, D is TRBD1 (6 bases). Between the trimmed V and J ends, which lost 0 bases and 3 bases, there was a span of 13 bases. CDR1 and CDR2 from the germline V gene are SGHKS and YYEKEE (reference sequence). The CDR3 length is 16 residues. CDR3 bases: TGTGCCAGCAGCTTGGGAGTGAACAGGGCCAATCAGCCCCAGCATTTT. Translating gives CASSLGVNRANQPQHF.

This chain joins TRBV6-1 and TRBJ2-1; a weak D match, TRBD1 (5 bases). Per germline, CDR1 MNHNS and CDR2 SASEGT. The CDR3 runs 16 residues. V shed 2 bases and J shed 3 bases, with 14 bases lying between them. The CDR3 DNA sequence: TGTGCCAGCAGTGAATTAGTGTTCCAGGGCTACAATGAGCAGTTCTTC. It is translated as CASSELVFQGYNEQFF.

This chain links TRBV7-2 with TRBJ2-3; D not certain. V lost 5 bases and J lost 5, with 11 bases in between. CDR1 is SGHTA, CDR2 FQGNSA, per germline. The CDR3 runs 13 residues. DNA for the CDR3: TGTGCCAGCAGCGCCCACTACGGAGATACGCAGTATTTT. It encodes CASSAHYGDTQYF. Complete variable domain (other parts from reference TRBV7-2 and TRBJ2-3): GAGVSQSPSNKVTEKGKDVELRCDPISGHTALYWYRQSLGQGLEFLIYFQGNSAPDKSGLPSDRFSAERTGGSVSTLTIQRTQQEDSAVYLCASSAHYGDTQYFGPGTRLTVL.

On this clone itself: The identical CDR3 is also encoded by other nucleotide sequences in the sample. The chain uses TRBV5-1 and TRBJ1-2; 7 bases match TRBD1. The CDR3 contains 13 residues. Unmatched junction bases numbered 4, after V lost 0 bases and J lost 8 bases. Germline-derived CDR1 and CDR2 are SGHRS and YFSETQ. The CDR3 DNA follows: TGCGCCAGCAGCTTGGGGCAGGGGGAAGGCTACACCTTC. Amino acids: CASSLGQGEGYTF.